This entry lists 10 T cell receptor beta chains sequenced from one sample in a study of blood T cell repertoires in COVID-19 (TCRdb year 2020). Library construction relied on the immunoSEQ multiplex PCR assay. TCRdb retrieved this table from immuneACCESS and kept in-frame rearrangements only. Not all clones are present; in checked studies, unresolved V genes account for under half, and no reason is known for the remainder. This sample has some 66,000 clones in its table, and roughly nine tenths of those were observed once. The biggest ten clones account for 6% to 8% of the sample. Sequencing was done on a sample of peripheral blood. These TCRs come from a human donor in a cohort sampled during active COVID-19.

The count of this clone is one. The chain uses TRBV18 and TRBJ2-7, with 7 bases fitting TRBD1. Germline trimming cut 4 bases from V and 2 bases from J; bases unmatched to any gene: 8. The CDR3 is made up of 15 amino acids. Germline loops: CDR1 KGHSH, CDR2 LQKENI. For the CDR3, the DNA is TGTGCCAGCTCACAAACGACAGGGATGACCTACGAGCAGTACTTC. This codes for CASSQTTGMTYEQYF.

The V call is TRBV7-2, the J call TRBJ1-2; D remains unclear. The CDR3 has 14 amino acids. The V and J ends lost 2 bases and 4 bases respectively, with 11 bases between them. Germline-derived CDR1 and CDR2 are SGHTA and FQGNSA. The CDR3 DNA reads TGTGCCAGCAGCTTAACTGGGCAGGTCTATGGCTACACCTTC. It is translated as CASSLTGQVYGYTF. Using reference TRBV7-2 and TRBJ1-2 for the parts outside the CDR3, the full variable domain is GAGVSQSPSNKVTEKGKDVELRCDPISGHTALYWYRQSLGQGLEFLIYFQGNSAPDKSGLPSDRFSAERTGGSVSTLTIQRTQQEDSAVYLCASSLTGQVYGYTFGSGTRLTVV.

This clone came up once. J is TRBJ1-1 and V is TRBV29-1; 7 bases are a match to TRBD1. Germline CDR1 reads SQVTM; CDR2 reads ANQGSEA. J gave up 4 bases and V 7 bases, and 9 bases lay outside the gene matches. This CDR3 comprises 13 residues. CDR3 coding DNA: TGCAGCGCCCAGGGGGGTGGTGGCACTGAAGCTTTCTTT. This encodes CSAQGGGGTEAFF.

The gene calls are TRBV19 and TRBJ1-1; TRBD1 agrees at 9 bases. The CDR3 has 15 residues. CDR1 LNHDA and CDR2 SQIVND come from the germline V gene (reference sequence). V shed 8 bases and J 0 bases; nucleotides not matched to a gene: 7. CDR3 bases: TGTGCCAGTCGGAAAGGACAGGGGATGAACACTGAAGCTTTCTTT. Translated: CASRKGQGMNTEAFF.

V is TRBV9 and J is TRBJ2-3; 10 nucleotides line up with TRBD1. Trimming at V came to 4 bases and at J to 5 bases, leaving 10 bases not matched to a gene. This CDR3 has 16 residues. Germline V gene data show CDR1 as SGDLS and CDR2 as YYNGEE. CDR3 in DNA: TGTGCCAGCAGCCCCAGAGACAGGGGGCTGGGAGATACGCAGTATTTT. It codes for CASSPRDRGLGDTQYF.

The gene calls are TRBV6-1 and TRBJ2-4; 7 bases fit TRBD1. The CDR3 runs 17 residues. Germline-derived CDR1 and CDR2 are MNHNS and SASEGT. After removal of 6 bases from V and 3 bases from J, the junction contained 14 bases not matched to a gene. As DNA, the CDR3 is TGTGCCAGCAGCGAATATACAGGGGTTTCGGGCAAAAACATTCAGTACTTC. Protein product: CASSEYTGVSGKNIQYF.

This clone appeared a single time. This chain links TRBV27 with TRBJ1-1, with D tentatively TRBD1 (6 bases). Deletions cut 2 bases from V and 5 bases from J, with 12 bases between. The germline gives CDR1 MNHEY, CDR2 SMNVEV (reference sequence). The CDR3 covers 14 residues. The CDR3 region has the DNA TGTGCCAGCAGTTTAGTAGGGGGAAAGACTGAAGCTTTCTTT. Translated: CASSLVGGKTEAFF.

CDR3: CASSFGAGDYGYTF. For the CDR3, the DNA is TGCGCCAGCAGCTTCGGGGCGGGGGACTATGGCTACACCTTC. This chain links TRBV5-1 with TRBJ1-2; weak D call: TRBD1 (5 bases). Trimming pared 2 bases from V and 3 bases from J, leaving 11 bases between. Germline lookup yields CDR1 SGHRS and CDR2 YFSETQ. The CDR3 is made up of 14 amino acids.

V is TRBV7-2 and J is TRBJ2-3; maybe TRBD2 (6 bases). This CDR3 comprises 17 residues. Germline lookup yields CDR1 SGHTA and CDR2 FQGNSA. The germline V and J ends were trimmed by 0 bases and 2 bases, with 15 bases remaining between them. The CDR3 is CASSLALRDRATDTQYF. The CDR3, as DNA: TGTGCCAGCAGCTTAGCGTTGCGGGATAGAGCCACAGATACGCAGTATTTT. The full variable domain, rest sourced from reference TRBV7-2 and TRBJ2-3, is GAGVSQSPSNKVTEKGKDVELRCDPISGHTALYWYRQSLGQGLEFLIYFQGNSAPDKSGLPSDRFSAERTGGSVSTLTIQRTQQEDSAVYLCASSLALRDRATDTQYFGPGTRLTVL.

The CDR3 protein is CASSAPGTRVWETQYF. DNA of the CDR3: TGTGCCAGCAGCGCCCCCGGGACTAGGGTGTGGGAGACCCAGTACTTC. The chain couples TRBV5-4 to TRBJ2-5, with 8 bases aligning to TRBD2. V shed 4 bases and J 5 bases; nucleotides not matched to a gene: 13. The CDR3 runs to 16 residues. CDR1 is SGHNT and CDR2 is YYREEE in the germline V gene (reference sequence).